The rows below give T cell receptor beta chains drawn from one sample of a study of chemoradiotherapy in HPV16-positive cancers. Method: immunoSEQ multiplex PCR; TCRdb's copy keeps in-frame clones and lacks some. Of about 12,000 clones in the sample, around nine tenths were seen once. The material was blood, obtained from a patient who underwent chemoradiotherapy. These receptors were taken from a human donor with HPV-associated anogenital cancer. Each CDR3 is given with its conserved first and last residue. The order of the fields is CDR3 DNA, CDR3 protein, V gene, clone size, CDR3 length, D gene, J gene. D genes are given only for firm matches. Not all rows give a size; the values are once, few, many and, for expanded clones, a class.

TGTGCCAGTAGTGACACAGGGTCCGGGGAGCTGTTTTTT CASSDTGSGELFF TRBV19 NA 13 NA TRBJ2-2
TGTGCCAGCTCACCGGAGGGCCACATATACAATGAGCAGTTCTTC CASSPEGHIYNEQFF TRBV18 NA 15 NA TRBJ2-1
TGTGCCAGCCAGGATTGGGACAGCTCTGGAAACACCATATATTTT CASQDWDSSGNTIYF TRBV28 NA 15 TRBD1 TRBJ1-3
TGTGCCAGCAGTTTATTCCATGCACGTGACCCGATTAATGAAAAACTGTTTTTT CASSLFHARDPINEKLFF TRBV28 NA 18 NA TRBJ1-4
TGCGCCAGCAGCCAAGTTGGCGGGGGGGCCGGGAATGAGCAGTTCTTC CASSQVGGGAGNEQFF TRBV4-3 NA 16 TRBD2 TRBJ2-1
TGTGCCAGCAGCGTGGCGGGAAAACGAGGAAACACCATATATTTT CASSVAGKRGNTIYF TRBV9 NA 15 NA TRBJ1-3
TGCGCCAGCAGCCAAGATCTTCCCGCGAACACTGAAGCTTTCTTT CASSQDLPANTEAFF TRBV4-1 NA 15 NA TRBJ1-1
TGTGCCAGCAGCTTAAACCGTGTCTCCTACGAGCAGTACTTC CASSLNRVSYEQYF TRBV11-3 NA 14 NA TRBJ2-7
TGCGCCAGCAGCTTGGACGGGGGTTCCTACAATGAGCAGTTCTTC CASSLDGGSYNEQFF TRBV5-1 NA 15 NA TRBJ2-1
TGTGCCAGCTCACCACGAGACAGTAGCAATCAGCCCCAGCATTTT CASSPRDSSNQPQHF TRBV18 NA 15 NA TRBJ1-5
TGTGCCACCAGCAGTAGACTAGCGGGGGGGGTTGTTACCGGGGAGCTGTTTTTT CATSSRLAGGVVTGELFF TRBV15 once 18 TRBD2 TRBJ2-2
TGTGCCAGCAGCCACCGCAGGGGGTCCTACAATGAGCAGTTCTTC CASSHRRGSYNEQFF TRBV7-2 NA 15 TRBD1 TRBJ2-1
TGTGCCAGCAGCTCCGGGACAGTCGGAGGCTACGAGCAGTACTTC CASSSGTVGGYEQYF TRBV7-9 NA 15 TRBD1 TRBJ2-7
TGTGCCAGCAGCCAAGATTTCATCCGAGATAATTCACCCCTCCACTTT CASSQDFIRDNSPLHF TRBV4-2 NA 16 NA TRBJ1-6
TGCGCCAGCAGCCCGAAACGGGGGCTGGCCGGGGAGCTGTTTTTT CASSPKRGLAGELFF TRBV4-1 NA 15 NA TRBJ2-2
TGTGCCAGCAGCGTCGGGGCCCTAAAGAGGGATACGCAGTATTTT CASSVGALKRDTQYF TRBV9 NA 15 NA TRBJ2-3
TGTGCCATAGAGGGGGCTCTCCCCTCCTCCTACGAGCAGTACTTC CAIEGALPSSYEQYF TRBV30 NA 15 TRBD1 TRBJ2-7
TGTGCCAGCAGCTTAATGGGGGAACCGGCCTCACCCCTCCACTTT CASSLMGEPASPLHF TRBV7-3 NA 15 NA TRBJ1-6
TGTGCCAGCAGCTTAGATGCCCCGGCCCGAGCTTTCTTT CASSLDAPARAFF TRBV11-3 NA 13 NA TRBJ1-1
TGTGCCAGCAGTGAAAGAGGACACACTGAAGCTTTCTTT CASSERGHTEAFF TRBV6-1 NA 13 NA TRBJ1-1
TGTGCCAGCAGGCAGGAGAGGGGACACACAGATACGCAGTATTTT CASRQERGHTDTQYF TRBV5-8 few 15 NA TRBJ2-3
TGTGCCAGCAGCTCGCCCAGGGGGCGGGAGACCCAGTACTTC CASSSPRGRETQYF TRBV7-2 NA 14 TRBD1 TRBJ2-5
TGTGCCAGCAGCTCTTCCGGGACAGGGGGCTATGGCTACACCTTC CASSSSGTGGYGYTF TRBV13 few 15 TRBD1 TRBJ1-2